This TCR beta chain was profiled in a study of blood T cell repertoires in COVID-19. Looking at the study overall: Some COVID-19 samples were acute and others convalescent; all came from the United States, Italy and Spain.

From germline, CDR1 is SGHRS and CDR2 YFSETQ. There are 15 residues in the CDR3. Trimming took 4 bases from V and 0 from J, leaving 11 bases between them. Patients at the Seattle site were enrolled during active infection and followed longitudinally. Per the authors' pipeline: Estimation of nucleated cell counts relied on the amplification of reference gene primers. The table came from immunoSEQ multiplex PCR; TCRdb's copy has only in-frame clones and leaves some out. V, J and clone size are those of that table, while D and trimming were read from the DNA. The sample carries approximately 530,000 clones, 85% to 90% recorded once.

The chain uses TRBV5-1 and TRBJ1-5; D is ambiguous. Source material: peripheral blood. The TCR originated in a woman aged 45-65 years with COVID-19, enrolled during active disease. The CDR3 sequence: CASSPGLNSNQPQHF. CDR3 bases: TGCGCCAGCAGCCCTGGACTGAATAGCAATCAGCCCCAGCATTTT.